The 23 T cell receptor beta chains reported below all come from one sample, sequenced in a study of CD8+ T cells in alopecia areata. The treatment was: oral pan-JAK inhibitor, 5-10 mg twice daily. TCR sequencing used cDNA made by reverse transcription of extracted RNA. Clones were read by immunoSEQ multiplex PCR, and TCRdb kept only the in-frame ones, dropping some. The table includes 170,000 or so clones, about 53% detected once. Here the sequenced sample was CD8+ T cells sorted from blood, taken at week 24, from a patient treated with tofacitinib. These receptors originate from a human donor with alopecia areata.

The chain joins TRBV28 to TRBJ2-7, with TRBD1 as a possible D gene (6 bases). Trimming removed 8 bases from V and 4 bases from J, with 12 bases in between. Germline loops: CDR1 MDHEN, CDR2 SYDVKM. CDR3 length equals 12 residues. CDR3 sequence (DNA): TGTGCCAGCCAGACAGGAACGTACGAGCAGTACTTC. Amino acids: CASQTGTYEQYF.

This clone appeared a few times. V and J are TRBV6-4 and TRBJ2-1; possibly TRBD1 or TRBD2 for D (5 bases each). The CDR3 loop spans 13 amino acids. The V gene lost 2 bases and the J gene lost 8 bases, with 10 bases spanning the gap. Germline V gene sequence: CDR1 MRHNA, CDR2 SNTAGT. For the CDR3, the DNA is TGTGCCAGCAGTGACGGGGGAGTCGATGAGCAGTTCTTC. Translating gives CASSDGGVDEQFF.

This chain uses TRBV11-2 with TRBJ2-2, with D possibly matching TRBD2 (5 bases). The CDR3 is 15 residues long. Deletions cut 6 bases from V and 1 base from J, with 12 bases between. Germline V gene data show CDR1 as SGHAT and CDR2 as FQNNGV. DNA for the CDR3: TGTGCCAGCAGAGTCGGACTGATGAACACCGGGGAGCTGTTTTTT. It translates to CASRVGLMNTGELFF.

The chain carries TRBV6-6 and TRBJ1-1; D remains ambiguous. Germline CDR1 MNHNY, CDR2 SVGAGI (reference sequence). This CDR3 has 16 residues. Trimming took off 7 bases at V and 0 bases at J, with 18 bases between the two ends. The CDR3 bases are TGTGCCAGCATGTCAGGCCCTATACTGGTGAACACTGAAGCTTTCTTT. Protein product: CASMSGPILVNTEAFF.

This clone has just a few counts. CDR3 sequence: CASSRILATAEKLFF. DNA of the CDR3: TGCGCCAGCAGCCGGATCTTAGCCACAGCCGAAAAACTGTTTTTT. The chain is built from TRBV4-3 and TRBJ1-4, with D unclear. Per germline, CDR1 LGHNA and CDR2 YSLEER. V was cut by 4 bases and J by 8 bases, with 17 bases left in between. CDR3 length: 15 residues.

This clone has a handful of counts. The chain combines TRBV30 with TRBJ2-2, with unresolved D. Trimming took off 2 bases at V and 6 bases at J, with 7 bases between the two ends. The CDR3 has 12 amino acids. Germline V gene sequence: CDR1 GTSNPN, CDR2 SVGIG (reference sequence). CDR3 sequence reads: CAWSITAGELFF. Written as DNA, the CDR3 is TGTGCCTGGAGTATCACCGCCGGGGAGCTGTTTTTT.

The sample holds one count of this clone. The J gene is TRBJ2-2, the V gene TRBV30; D is perhaps TRBD2 (7 bases). In germline, CDR1 is GTSNPN, CDR2 SVGIG (reference sequence). This CDR3 spans 14 amino acids. V was cut by 6 bases and J by 5 bases, with 16 bases left in between. The CDR3 DNA sequence: TGTGCCTGCCTGCGGGGGCCGGGGACCGGGGAGCTGTTTTTT. Its translation: CACLRGPGTGELFF.

This clone appeared once. J is TRBJ1-4 and V is TRBV27; D is unclear. Trimming took off 3 bases at V and 11 bases at J, with 13 bases between the two ends. Per germline, CDR1 MNHEY and CDR2 SMNVEV (reference sequence). The CDR3 consists of 13 residues. In DNA form, the CDR3 reads TGTGCCAGCAGTTTGGGAACGCGGTCTAAACTGTTTTTT. It encodes CASSLGTRSKLFF.

This clone appeared once. The chain links TRBV2 to TRBJ1-2; no reliable D call. The CDR3 consists of 14 residues. V gave up 2 bases and J gave up 0 bases, with 7 bases separating them. Germline V gene data show CDR1 as SNHLY and CDR2 as FYNNEI. The CDR3, as DNA: TGTGCCAGCAGTGAACGTGGGGCTAACTATGGCTACACCTTC. Its protein product is CASSERGANYGYTF.

DNA for the CDR3: TGTGCCACCAGCCGATTAGAGGTGGAGACGCGGGTACCCGGGGAGCTGTTTTTT. It is translated as CATSRLEVETRVPGELFF. J is TRBJ2-2 and V is TRBV15, with a possible D match to TRBD2 (5 bases). Trimming shortened V by 5 bases and J by 6 bases, and 25 bases separated the two germline ends. The germline CDR1 and CDR2 sequences are LNHNV and YYDKDF (reference sequence). This CDR3 is built from 18 residues.

This chain uses TRBV4-3 with TRBJ2-6; D remains unclear. This CDR3 spans 17 amino acids. Trimming took 1 base from V and 0 from J, leaving 10 bases between them. Per the germline V gene, CDR1 is LGHNA and CDR2 is YSLEER. The CDR3 DNA reads TGCGCCAGCAGCCAAGCCCCGTGGCGCTCTGGGGCCAACGTCCTGACTTTC. Its protein is CASSQAPWRSGANVLTF.

This clone was counted between two and nine times. The V and J genes are TRBV9 and TRBJ2-7, with 10 bases identical to TRBD1. The CDR3 length is 15 residues. J lost 6 bases, V lost 3 bases, and 9 bases had no gene match. Germline V CDR1 and CDR2: SGDLS, YYNGEE. DNA of the CDR3: TGTGCCAGCAGCGCCGGCGGGACAGGGGTAGGCGAGCAGTACTTC. Protein sequence: CASSAGGTGVGEQYF.

This rearrangement joins TRBV5-6 to TRBJ1-1, with 8 bases fitting TRBD1. The CDR3 contains 15 residues. V shed 4 bases and J 1 base; nucleotides not matched to a gene: 6. CDR1 is SGHDT, CDR2 YYEEEE, per germline. The CDR3: CASSRSGQGNTEAFF. Here the CDR3 DNA reads TGTGCCAGCAGCCGGTCAGGACAGGGGAACACTGAAGCTTTCTTT.

The chain combines TRBV11-2 with TRBJ1-1; no definite D call. This CDR3 is 13 amino acids long. CDR1 and CDR2 from the germline V gene are SGHAT and FQNNGV. Trimming shortened V by 3 bases and J by 11 bases, and 16 bases separated the two germline ends. The CDR3 bases are TGTGCCAGCAGCTTGGATTTCACAAGGGAGGCTTTCTTT. Amino acids: CASSLDFTREAFF.

Here the CDR3 DNA reads TGTGCCAGCAGCGATGGCATACAGAAGTTGGAACCCCTCCACTTT. Residues: CASSDGIQKLEPLHF. The chain uses TRBV9 and TRBJ1-6, with D hard to call. Trimming pared 3 bases from V and 12 bases from J, leaving 19 bases between. This CDR3 is built from 15 residues. Germline values: CDR1 SGDLS, CDR2 YYNGEE. Combining the CDR3 with reference TRBV9 and TRBJ1-6 gives the whole variable domain DSGVTQTPKHLITATGQRVTLRCSPRSGDLSVYWYQQSLDQGLQFLIQYYNGEERAKGNILERFSAQQFPDLHSELNLSSLELGDSALYFCASSDGIQKLEPLHFGNGTRLTVT.

This clone was found a few times. The chain is built from TRBV10-3 and TRBJ2-2; D gene unclear. Per the germline V gene, CDR1 is ENHRY and CDR2 is SYGVKD. This CDR3 has 15 amino acids. V lost 0 bases to trimming and J lost 3 bases, with 8 bases between them. The CDR3 reads CAISESEQYTGELFF. The CDR3, as DNA: TGTGCCATCAGTGAGTCAGAGCAGTACACCGGGGAGCTGTTTTTT.

This clone appeared a few times. The rearrangement joins TRBV7-9 to TRBJ2-3; D is perhaps TRBD1 (6 bases). The CDR3 covers 15 residues. V was clipped by 4 bases and J by 3 bases, with 14 bases between them. Germline CDR1 reads SEHNR; CDR2 reads FQNEAQ (reference sequence). CDR3 amino acids: CASSSRTASTDTQYF. The CDR3 DNA reads as TGTGCCAGCAGCTCCCGGACAGCGTCAACAGATACGCAGTATTTT. Based on the CDR3 plus reference TRBV7-9 and TRBJ2-3, the full variable domain is DTGVSQNPRHKITKRGQNVTFRCDPISEHNRLYWYRQTLGQGPEFLTYFQNEAQLEKSRLLSDRFSAERPKGSFSTLEIQRTEQGDSAMYLCASSSRTASTDTQYFGPGTRLTVL.

The V gene is TRBV25-1, the J gene TRBJ2-1; TRBD2 agrees at 8 bases. With V trimmed by 1 base and J by 9 bases, 2 bases remained unmatched. This CDR3 region has 13 residues. Looked up from germline, CDR1 is MGHDK and CDR2 is SYGVNS. The CDR3 loop reads CASSESGGPEQFF. DNA of the CDR3: TGTGCCAGCAGTGAATCGGGGGGGCCTGAGCAGTTCTTC.

The chain couples TRBV6-6 to TRBJ1-5; 7 positions agree with TRBD1. The germline CDR1 and CDR2 sequences are MNHNY and SVGAGI (reference sequence). The ends lost 5 bases at V and 3 bases at J; junction bases unmatched: 7. The CDR3 runs to 15 residues. CDR3 protein: CASSPPGQYNQPQHF. In DNA form, the CDR3 reads TGTGCCAGCAGTCCCCCGGGACAGTACAATCAGCCCCAGCATTTT.

This clone was detected only a few times. The chain links TRBV10-3 to TRBJ2-3; the match to TRBD2 covers 9 bases. V was pared by 6 bases and J by 1 base, with 8 bases of the junction left unmatched. The germline gives CDR1 ENHRY, CDR2 SYGVKD. CDR3 length equals 16 residues. The CDR3 sequence: CAIRGIAGAGTDTQYF. The DNA of the CDR3 is TGTGCCATCAGGGGGATAGCGGGGGCCGGCACAGATACGCAGTATTTT.

The V and J genes are TRBV19 and TRBJ2-5; D possibly uses TRBD1 or TRBD2 (5 bases each). Germline V CDR1 and CDR2: LNHDA, SQIVND (reference sequence). Trimming stripped 6 bases from V and 4 bases from J, with 12 bases between. This CDR3 is built from 13 residues. This CDR3 is CASRGTWGETQYF. The CDR3 bases are TGTGCCAGTAGGGGGACGTGGGGAGAGACCCAGTACTTC.

This clone was picked up one time. The V gene is TRBV27, the J gene TRBJ2-7, with D possibly TRBD2 on 5 matching bases. V gave up 6 bases and J gave up 6 bases, with 12 bases separating them. The CDR3 consists of 12 residues. Germline lookup yields CDR1 MNHEY and CDR2 SMNVEV (reference sequence). The CDR3 reads CASSSGNREQYF. The CDR3 DNA reads TGTGCCAGCAGCTCCGGGAATCGCGAGCAGTACTTC.

The chain combines TRBV15 with TRBJ1-5; D possibly corresponds to TRBD1 (6 bases). Germline V gives CDR1 LNHNV, CDR2 YYDKDF (reference sequence). Trimming shortened V by 7 bases and J by 1 base, and 14 bases separated the two germline ends. The CDR3 has 15 amino acids. CDR3 in DNA: TGTGCCACCAACCAACAGGGTAGGAGCAATCAGCCCCAGCATTTT. Its protein product is CATNQQGRSNQPQHF.